These 26 T cell receptor beta chains came from one sample sequenced in a study of blood T cell repertoires in COVID-19. Clones were sequenced by immunoSEQ multiplex PCR, and TCRdb holds only the in-frame ones, with some missing. Of roughly 250,000 clones in the sample, about nine tenths were seen once. Sequenced sample: PBMCs or T cells enriched from blood (not recorded which). The receptor set was obtained from a human donor in a cohort exposed to, infected with or recovered from COVID-19 (not recorded which). The donor label of this sample is uncertain.

This sequence joins TRBV30 and TRBJ2-7; possible D gene TRBD1, 6 bases. V was trimmed by 5 bases and J by 2 bases, leaving 10 bases between them. This CDR3 comprises 12 residues. Germline lookup yields CDR1 GTSNPN and CDR2 SVGIG (reference sequence). This CDR3 is CAWETGTYEQYF. DNA of the CDR3: TGTGCCTGGGAAACAGGGACCTACGAGCAGTACTTC.

This clone was seen a handful of times. The V and J genes are TRBV10-3 and TRBJ1-4; no firm D call. Germline CDR1 reads ENHRY; CDR2 reads SYGVKD. The length of the CDR3 is 15 residues. V was cut by 3 bases and J by 4 bases, with 12 bases left in between. The CDR3 nucleotides read TGTGCCATCAGTGACGTCGGGAAAAATAATGAAAAACTGTTTTTT. It codes for CAISDVGKNNEKLFF.

This sequence joins TRBV5-1 and TRBJ2-3; D is unresolved. This CDR3 spans 13 amino acids. The V end was cut by 0 bases, the J end by 3 bases, with 5 bases between. Germline V CDR1 and CDR2: SGHRS, YFSETQ. CDR3 residues: CASSLGGTDTQYF. The DNA of the CDR3 is TGCGCCAGCAGCTTGGGAGGTACAGATACGCAGTATTTT. The variable domain in full, with the rest retrieved from reference TRBV5-1 and TRBJ2-3, is KAGVTQTPRYLIKTRGQQVTLSCSPISGHRSVSWYQQTPGQGLQFLFEYFSETQRNKGNFPGRFSGRQFSNSRSEMNVSTLELGDSALYLCASSLGGTDTQYFGPGTRLTVL.

The chain combines TRBV15 with TRBJ1-2, with a tentative D call TRBD1 (5 bases). The germline V and J ends were trimmed by 0 bases and 4 bases, with 9 bases remaining between them. CDR1 LNHNV and CDR2 YYDKDF come from the germline V gene (reference sequence). The CDR3 sequence is 14 residues long. CDR3 DNA sequence: TGTGCCACCAGCAGAGAAGGGGCAGCCTATGGCTACACCTTC. This translates into CATSREGAAYGYTF.

A single count supports this clone. The chain has TRBV4-2 and TRBJ2-5; 7 nucleotides line up with TRBD1. CDR1 is LGHNA and CDR2 is YNFKEQ in the germline V gene. With 0 bases clipped from V and 5 bases from J, the junction kept 3 bases outside the gene matches. The CDR3 has 14 residues. Here the CDR3 reads CASSQETGLETQYF. In DNA, the CDR3 is TGTGCCAGCAGCCAAGAGACAGGGCTGGAGACCCAGTACTTC.

The V gene is TRBV27, the J gene TRBJ1-2, with D perhaps matching TRBD1 (5 bases). The V gene's germline CDR1 is MNHEY and CDR2 SMNVEV (reference sequence). Trimming cost V 6 bases and J 0 bases, with 11 bases left between them. The CDR3 covers 14 residues. The DNA of the CDR3 is TGTGCCAGCAGAGGGGCAGGAGCTAACTATGGCTACACCTTC. It translates to CASRGAGANYGYTF.

The gene calls are TRBV19 and TRBJ1-1; maybe TRBD1 (5 bases). V lost 9 bases and J lost 2, with 10 bases in between. The germline gives CDR1 LNHDA, CDR2 SQIVND (reference sequence). This CDR3 contains 12 residues. In DNA form, the CDR3 reads TGTGCCAGCCGACAGTTCAACACTGAAGCTTTCTTT. It translates to CASRQFNTEAFF.

This chain joins TRBV6-5 and TRBJ1-4; 9 bases line up with TRBD1. Looked up from germline, CDR1 is MNHEY and CDR2 is SVGAGI. The CDR3 contains 15 residues. V lost 6 bases and J lost 7; bases outside the gene matches: 9. The CDR3 is CASRRGQGKSEKLFF. Here the CDR3 DNA reads TGTGCCAGCAGGCGGGGACAGGGAAAAAGTGAAAAACTGTTTTTT.

The CDR3: CASTHRGWLPDTQYF. The CDR3 nucleotides read TGTGCCAGCACTCACAGGGGTTGGTTACCAGATACGCAGTATTTT. V and J are TRBV11-1 and TRBJ2-3; 7 bases are a match to TRBD1. The germline CDR1 and CDR2 sequences are SGHAT and FQDESV (reference sequence). With V trimmed by 7 bases and J by 4 bases, 11 bases remained unmatched. The CDR3 totals 15 residues. Filled out from reference TRBV11-1 and TRBJ2-3, the complete variable domain reads EAEVAQSPRYKITEKSQAVAFWCDPISGHATLYWYRQILGQGPELLVQFQDESVVDDSQLPKDRFSAERLKGVDSTLKIQPAELGDSAMYLCASTHRGWLPDTQYFGPGTRLTVL.

The chain recombines TRBV21-1 with TRBJ2-1; the table's TRBD1 call for D was not verified on the DNA. TRBV21-1 is a pseudogene locus. This CDR3 has 14 residues. The CDR3 reads CASSKDRGDNEQFF. The DNA for the CDR3 is TGTGCCAGCAGCAAGGACAGGGGAGACAATGAGCAGTTCTTC.

V gene TRBV5-4 combines with J gene TRBJ1-6; 9 nucleotides align to TRBD1. Losses at the gene ends were 0 bases for V and 8 bases for J; bases not matched to a gene: 9. This CDR3 has 17 residues. Germline assignment: CDR1 SGHNT and CDR2 YYREEE (reference sequence). CDR3 loop: CASSLEDRGGFYSPLHF. CDR3 nucleotides: TGTGCCAGCAGCTTGGAGGACAGGGGAGGGTTCTATTCACCCCTCCACTTT.

This sequence joins TRBV18 and TRBJ2-7; weak D call: TRBD1 (6 bases). V gave up 6 bases and J gave up 5 bases, with 23 bases separating them. The CDR3 loop spans 16 amino acids. In germline, CDR1 is KGHSH, CDR2 LQKENI. The CDR3 bases are TGTGCCAGCTCCCTAAAGCCGGGACAAGGTTTTCACGAGCAGTACTTC. Translating gives CASSLKPGQGFHEQYF.

V usage is TRBV5-4 and J usage is TRBJ2-7; 9 nucleotides align to TRBD2. Per germline, CDR1 SGHNT and CDR2 YYREEE (reference sequence). The CDR3 loop spans 15 amino acids. J was trimmed by 5 bases and V by 0 bases; bases with no gene match: 6. CDR3 protein: CASSLAGGGAHEQYF. CDR3 bases: TGTGCCAGCAGCTTGGCCGGCGGGGGGGCCCACGAGCAGTACTTC. Looking up the rest from reference TRBV5-4 and TRBJ2-7 gives the full variable domain: ETGVTQSPTHLIKTRGQQVTLRCSSQSGHNTVSWYQQALGQGPQFIFQYYREEENGRGNFPPRFSGLQFPNYSSELNVNALELDDSALYLCASSLAGGGAHEQYFGPGTRLTVT.

This chain links TRBV27 with TRBJ2-4; weak D call: TRBD1 (5 bases). The CDR3 spans 18 residues. Germline CDR1 reads MNHEY; CDR2 reads SMNVEV (reference sequence). The V end was cut by 5 bases, the J end by 0 bases, with 20 bases between. CDR3 bases: TGTGCCAGCAGTAGGGGTCGGCAGGGATTGGTAGCCAAAAACATTCAGTACTTC. This encodes CASSRGRQGLVAKNIQYF.

This clone has just a few counts. The chain has TRBV19 and TRBJ1-1; perhaps TRBD1 as D (5 bases). The CDR3 contains 14 residues. CDR1 is LNHDA, CDR2 SQIVND, per germline (reference sequence). V was shortened by 5 bases and J by 5 bases, with 15 bases between the two germline ends. DNA of the CDR3: TGTGCCAGTAGTCCCGCCAGGGATAGGACTGAAGCTTTCTTT. This sequence encodes CASSPARDRTEAFF.

The chain recombines TRBV7-9 with TRBJ2-6; perhaps TRBD2 as D (6 bases). The CDR3 has 15 amino acids. Trimming shortened V by 3 bases and J by 1 base, and 7 bases separated the two germline ends. Germline V gene data show CDR1 as SEHNR and CDR2 as FQNEAQ (reference sequence). The CDR3 DNA reads TGTGCCAGCAGCTTTGGGAGGTCTGGGGCCAACGTCCTGACTTTC. Translated, it gives CASSFGRSGANVLTF. The full variable domain, in which reference TRBV7-9 and TRBJ2-6 provide the parts outside the CDR3, is DTGVSQNPRHKITKRGQNVTFRCDPISEHNRLYWYRQTLGQGPEFLTYFQNEAQLEKSRLLSDRFSAERPKGSFSTLEIQRTEQGDSAMYLCASSFGRSGANVLTFGAGSRLTVL.

The chain is built from TRBV19 and TRBJ1-2; TRBD1 matches 12 bases. Germline V lookup: CDR1 LNHDA, CDR2 SQIVND (reference sequence). CDR3 length: 16 amino acids. J gave up 6 bases and V 0 bases, and 5 bases lay outside the gene matches. CDR3 protein: CASSIDGTGGADGYTF. CDR3 sequence (DNA): TGTGCCAGTAGTATAGATGGGACAGGGGGCGCCGATGGCTACACCTTC.

The chain employs TRBV6-5 and TRBJ2-5; TRBD1 might be the D (6 bases). V lost 4 bases and J 5 bases, leaving 17 bases between the germline ends. The CDR3 has 15 amino acids. CDR1 is MNHEY, CDR2 SVGAGI, per germline. CDR3 region: CASSSAGAESETQYF. The CDR3 DNA reads as TGTGCCAGCAGTTCTGCAGGGGCCGAATCTGAGACCCAGTACTTC.

The chain combines TRBV4-1 with TRBJ1-4; D remains ambiguous. In germline, CDR1 is MGHRA, CDR2 YSYEKL. The CDR3 covers 15 residues. With 4 bases removed from V and 5 bases from J, the gap between germline ends came to 14 bases. The CDR3 loop reads CASSPQRGGNEKLFF. The CDR3 DNA reads as TGCGCCAGCAGCCCCCAGCGGGGAGGAAATGAAAAACTGTTTTTT.

The rearrangement joins TRBV11-3 to TRBJ2-1; 10 bases are shared with TRBD2. The germline V gene encodes CDR1 SGHNT and CDR2 YENEEA. Unmatched junction bases numbered 3, after V lost 4 bases and J lost 6 bases. The CDR3 runs 14 residues. The CDR3 nucleotides are TGTGCCAGCAGCTCAGAGCGGGGGGGCAATGAGCAGTTCTTC. Encoded protein: CASSSERGGNEQFF.

The chain couples TRBV12-3 or TRBV12-4 to TRBJ1-1, with TRBD1 as a possible D gene (5 bases). The V and J ends lost 5 bases and 1 base respectively, with 8 bases between them. The CDR3 extends over 13 amino acids. For the CDR3, the DNA is TGTGCCAGCAGTCGGGGGGGGAACACTGAAGCTTTCTTT. It translates to CASSRGGNTEAFF.

V and J are TRBV2 and TRBJ1-5; D remains ambiguous. Germline loops: CDR1 SNHLY, CDR2 FYNNEI. This CDR3 comprises 13 residues. V lost 1 base and J 10 bases, leaving 11 bases between the germline ends. The CDR3 region is CASSEVREGPQHF. The CDR3 bases are TGTGCCAGCAGTGAAGTCCGGGAGGGACCCCAGCATTTT.

The V gene is TRBV2, the J gene TRBJ2-7; D is unresolved. The V and J ends lost 4 bases and 4 bases respectively, with 5 bases between them. This CDR3 comprises 11 residues. Germline CDR1 and CDR2: SNHLY and FYNNEI. The chain's CDR3 is CASSVSYEQYF. The DNA of the CDR3 is TGTGCCAGCAGTGTGAGTTACGAGCAGTACTTC.

This sequence joins TRBV7-2 and TRBJ1-4, with 9 nucleotides matching TRBD1. Germline V gene data show CDR1 as SGHTA and CDR2 as FQGNSA. The CDR3 length is 15 residues. The J segment lost 8 bases and the V segment lost 4 bases, leaving 8 bases of the junction unmatched. CDR3 in DNA: TGTGCCAGCAGCTCTCCGGGACAGGGAGGGGAAAAACTGTTTTTT. It yields the protein CASSSPGQGGEKLFF.

The rearrangement links TRBV7-2 to TRBJ1-2; 10 bases are a match to TRBD1. Germline loops: CDR1 SGHTA, CDR2 FQGNSA. V shed 5 bases, J shed 8 bases, and the junction held 8 bases outside the gene matches. There are 14 residues in the CDR3. The CDR3 region is CASSPRQGALGYTF. CDR3 DNA sequence: TGTGCCAGCAGCCCAAGACAGGGGGCCCTGGGCTACACCTTC.

CDR3 sequence (DNA): TGTGCCAGCACTAGCGGGGGGTACAATGAGCAGTTCTTC. Its translation: CASTSGGYNEQFF. The rearrangement joins TRBV25-1 to TRBJ2-1, with TRBD2 matching 11 bases. The CDR3 has 13 amino acids. The germline CDR1 and CDR2 sequences are MGHDK and SYGVNS. V shed 7 bases, J shed 4 bases, and the junction held 0 bases outside the gene matches.